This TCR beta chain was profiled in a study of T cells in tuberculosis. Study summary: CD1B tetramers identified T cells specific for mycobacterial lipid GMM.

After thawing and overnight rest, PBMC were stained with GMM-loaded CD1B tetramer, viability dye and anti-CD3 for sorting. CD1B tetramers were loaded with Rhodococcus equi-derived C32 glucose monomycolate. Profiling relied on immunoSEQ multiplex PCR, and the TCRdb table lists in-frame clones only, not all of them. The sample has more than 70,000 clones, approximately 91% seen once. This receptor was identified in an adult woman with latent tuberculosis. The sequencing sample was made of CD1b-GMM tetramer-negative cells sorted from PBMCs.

The CDR3 bases are TGTGCCGGAGGCCGGGGGTGGACCTACGAGCAGTACTTC. Its translation is CAGGRGWTYEQYF. This chain links TRBV6-1 with TRBJ2-7; a weak D match, TRBD2 (6 bases). The CDR3 consists of 13 residues. V lost 11 bases and J lost 2, with 16 bases in between. Per the germline V gene, CDR1 is MNHNS and CDR2 is SASEGT.